This T cell receptor (beta chain) was profiled in a study of blood T cell repertoires in COVID-19. The junction had 6 bases not matched to a gene; V was cut back by 2 bases and J by 4 bases. The germline V gene has CDR1 SGDLS and CDR2 YYNGEE. The CDR3 contains 15 residues. Across under 25 US areas, participants ranged in age from 18 to 89 years. Two negative PCRs, clearance, or symptom resolution characterized the recovered Cohort 3 donors. Sequencing was performed with immunoSEQ multiplex PCR; in TCRdb, only in-frame clones are kept and a portion is missing. In the table there are roughly 150,000 clones, 84% of which are singletons.

The rearrangement links TRBV9 to TRBJ2-1; 7 nucleotides agree with TRBD2. The origin of this receptor is a woman aged 50 to 65 who had recovered from COVID-19. The sequencing input was PBMCs or T cells enriched from blood (not recorded which). The CDR3 region has the DNA TGTGCCAGCAGCGTCCAAGCGGGGTTATACAATGAGCAGTTCTTC. It specifies CASSVQAGLYNEQFF.